One T cell receptor beta chain is described in this entry. The antigen is unknown. This sample was taken from a study of T cell responses to AZD1222 COVID-19 vaccine. Whole-study context: Recipients boosted at about 4 weeks or about 12 weeks are pooled. Study-wide results and caveats: At baseline, just a handful of AZD1222 recipients tested seropositive. Repertoires were obtained only post-peak T cell response.

Some clones are missing from TCRdb's copy, which holds only in-frame ones; the method was immunoSEQ multiplex PCR. This sample has some 160,000 clones, with approximately 93% found just once. The CDR3 consists of 14 residues. V was clipped by 4 bases and J by 0 bases, with 8 bases between them. Germline assignment: CDR1 LNHDA and CDR2 SQIVND (reference sequence). This receptor was taken from an adult in good health. The chain joins TRBV19 to TRBJ2-3, with D unclear. Sequencing was performed on peripheral blood, taken on day 0 of AZD1222 vaccination. The CDR3 nucleotides are TGTGCCAGTAGTACCCAGGAGAGCACAGATACGCAGTATTTT. Its translation: CASSTQESTDTQYF.